Below are 16 T cell receptor beta chains sequenced from a single sample in a study of vaccination and CD4 T cells after COVID-19. These receptors have no known antigen. Treatment of the sample: 10-day PBMC culture with coronavirus spike peptide pools or control peptides (ViraFEST assay). Cultured CD4+ T-cell DNA underwent Oncomine TCR Beta short-read sequencing. One entry per CDR3 protein results from TCRdb running MiXCR on the PCR reads. This table has more than 15,000 distinct CDR3 sequences, roughly 56% appearing once. The sequencing sample was made of CD4+ T cells from blood, cultured in vitro. These TCRs come from a human donor who had recovered from COVID-19.

V and J are TRBV20-1 and TRBJ2-7, with D hard to call. Trimming stripped 6 bases from V and 2 bases from J, with 11 bases between. From germline, CDR1 is DFQATT and CDR2 SNEGSKA (reference sequence). The CDR3 has 12 amino acids. The CDR3 coding sequence is TGCAGTGCCCACTCTCCCCCCTACGAGCAGTACTTC. Its protein product is CSAHSPPYEQYF.

The V call is TRBV6-2 or TRBV6-3, the J call TRBJ1-5, with D possibly TRBD1 on 6 matching bases. The CDR3 is 15 amino acids. Trimming cost V 7 bases and J 8 bases, with 21 bases left between them. Germline CDR1 reads MNHEY; CDR2 reads SVGEGT. Written as DNA, the CDR3 is TGTGCCAGCACTCGACTCGGGACATATTTCGAGCCCCAGCATTTT. This codes for CASTRLGTYFEPQHF.

V is TRBV12-3 or TRBV12-4 and J is TRBJ1-2; D is uncertain. This CDR3 is built from 16 residues. The V end was cut by 5 bases, the J end by 8 bases, with 24 bases between. Here the CDR3 DNA reads TGTGCCAGCAGTATCCCCTTAGAAGGGAAACGGAGAGGCTACACCTTC. This codes for CASSIPLEGKRRGYTF.

This chain uses TRBV7-2 with TRBJ1-3; 7 positions match TRBD1. With 4 bases clipped from V and 7 bases from J, the junction kept 7 bases outside the gene matches. The germline gives CDR1 SGHTA, CDR2 FQGNSA. The CDR3 has 14 residues. The CDR3 spells CASSYDRVVNTIYF. DNA for the CDR3: TGTGCCAGCAGCTACGACAGGGTCGTTAACACCATATATTTT.

The chain uses TRBV3-1 and TRBJ2-7; 13 positions match TRBD2. CDR1 LGHDT and CDR2 YNNKEL come from the germline V gene (reference sequence). V was pared by 4 bases and J by 7 bases, with 10 bases of the junction left unmatched. The CDR3 loop spans 16 amino acids. This CDR3 reads CASSRPSTSGRGEQYF. The CDR3 region has the DNA TGTGCCAGCAGCCGCCCTTCCACTAGCGGGAGGGGTGAGCAGTACTTC.

This clonotype was counted a few times. The chain combines TRBV4-3 with TRBJ2-2; D gene uncertain. The CDR3 has 14 amino acids. V was trimmed by 0 bases and J by 5 bases, leaving 7 bases between them. CDR1 and CDR2 from the germline V gene are LGHNA and YSLEER. As DNA, the CDR3 is TGCGCCAGCAGCCAAGATCTAGGAACCGGGGAGCTGTTTTTT. Residues: CASSQDLGTGELFF.

The chain employs TRBV2 and TRBJ2-2, with 8 bases fitting TRBD1. The CDR3 is 15 amino acids. V was pared by 4 bases and J by 3 bases, with 4 bases of the junction left unmatched. Per germline, CDR1 SNHLY and CDR2 FYNNEI. The DNA of the CDR3 is TGTGCCAGCAGTGCCGTGACAGGGGACACCGGGGAGCTGTTTTTT. This codes for CASSAVTGDTGELFF.

J is TRBJ1-2 and V is TRBV7-2, with D unclear. This CDR3 spans 11 amino acids. CDR1 is SGHTA, CDR2 FQGNSA, per germline. V was cut by 4 bases and J by 3 bases, with 3 bases left in between. The CDR3 bases are TGTGCCAGCAGCTCCGACTATGGCTACACCTTC. It specifies CASSSDYGYTF.

The chain links TRBV19 to TRBJ2-5; D possibly corresponds to TRBD1 (7 bases). The CDR3 length is 15 residues. CDR1 is LNHDA, CDR2 SQIVND, per germline (reference sequence). The V gene lost 3 bases and the J gene lost 3 bases, with 14 bases spanning the gap. The CDR3 region is CASSMRQGLEETQYF. The CDR3 nucleotides are TGTGCCAGTAGTATGAGACAGGGACTTGAAGAGACCCAGTACTTC.

The chain has TRBV20-1 and TRBJ2-2; D not resolved. V shed 3 bases and J shed 1 base, with 3 bases lying between them. Germline loops: CDR1 DFQATT, CDR2 SNEGSKA (reference sequence). The CDR3 runs 12 residues. In DNA, the CDR3 is TGCAGTGCTAGCGGGAACACCGGGGAGCTGTTTTTT. It translates to CSASGNTGELFF.

This clonotype was seen only a few times. The CDR3 nucleotides read TGTGCCAGCAGCATTCCCCGACAGGGGGGGGAGGAAAATGGCTACACCTTC. Translating gives CASSIPRQGGEENGYTF. This chain joins TRBV7-9 and TRBJ1-2; 9 bases map to TRBD1. CDR1 and CDR2 from the germline V gene are SEHNR and FQNEAQ (reference sequence). V was clipped by 5 bases and J by 6 bases; unmatched bases: 16. The CDR3 contains 17 residues.

This chain joins TRBV24-1 and TRBJ2-1; TRBD2 might be the D (6 bases). CDR1 and CDR2 from the germline V gene are KGHDR and SFDVKD. The CDR3 is 18 amino acids. Trimming shortened V by 1 base and J by 1 base, and 16 bases separated the two germline ends. CDR3 bases: TGTGCCACCAGTGATTTTGAAGGGACTCGGGGGTCCTACAATGAGCAGTTCTTC. Protein: CATSDFEGTRGSYNEQFF.

This chain links TRBV28 with TRBJ2-2, with 8 positions matching TRBD1. V shed 6 bases and J 4 bases; nucleotides not matched to a gene: 7. The CDR3 runs to 15 residues. Germline V gene data show CDR1 as MDHEN and CDR2 as SYDVKM. The CDR3: CASSSTQGGTGELFF. CDR3 bases: TGTGCCAGCAGCTCGACACAGGGGGGCACCGGGGAGCTGTTTTTT.

This clonotype was detected once. This chain links TRBV15 with TRBJ1-5; 7 bases map to TRBD1. Losses at the gene ends were 7 bases for V and 6 bases for J; bases not matched to a gene: 12. This CDR3 is 15 amino acids long. Germline CDR1 LNHNV, CDR2 YYDKDF (reference sequence). The CDR3 sequence: CATNPGGTEGQPQHF. The CDR3 DNA reads TGTGCCACCAACCCAGGGGGGACAGAGGGTCAGCCCCAGCATTTT. Combining the CDR3 with reference TRBV15 and TRBJ1-5 gives the whole variable domain DAMVIQNPRYQVTQFGKPVTLSCSQTLNHNVMYWYQQKSSQAPKLLFHYYDKDFNNEADTPDNFQSRRPNTSFCFLDIRSPGLGDTAMYLCATNPGGTEGQPQHFGDGTRLSIL.

The V and J genes are TRBV20-1 and TRBJ2-1, with D hard to call. The CDR3 has 13 amino acids. Germline V gene sequence: CDR1 DFQATT, CDR2 SNEGSKA (reference sequence). V lost 3 bases, J lost 5 bases, and 11 bases lay in between. Written as DNA, the CDR3 is TGCAGTGCTAGGCCCACGTCCCACAATGAGCAGTTCTTC. Protein sequence: CSARPTSHNEQFF.

This clonotype was recorded once. An end of the junction differs from the germline gene, which may be a read error. The V gene is TRBV6-1, the J gene TRBJ2-5, with D maybe TRBD2 (5 bases). This CDR3 region has 13 residues. Germline V lookup: CDR1 MNHNS, CDR2 SASEGT. The CDR3 loop is CASSPDWEETQYF. The CDR3 DNA reads as TGCGCCAGCAGTCCGGACTGGGAAGAGACCCAGTACTTC.